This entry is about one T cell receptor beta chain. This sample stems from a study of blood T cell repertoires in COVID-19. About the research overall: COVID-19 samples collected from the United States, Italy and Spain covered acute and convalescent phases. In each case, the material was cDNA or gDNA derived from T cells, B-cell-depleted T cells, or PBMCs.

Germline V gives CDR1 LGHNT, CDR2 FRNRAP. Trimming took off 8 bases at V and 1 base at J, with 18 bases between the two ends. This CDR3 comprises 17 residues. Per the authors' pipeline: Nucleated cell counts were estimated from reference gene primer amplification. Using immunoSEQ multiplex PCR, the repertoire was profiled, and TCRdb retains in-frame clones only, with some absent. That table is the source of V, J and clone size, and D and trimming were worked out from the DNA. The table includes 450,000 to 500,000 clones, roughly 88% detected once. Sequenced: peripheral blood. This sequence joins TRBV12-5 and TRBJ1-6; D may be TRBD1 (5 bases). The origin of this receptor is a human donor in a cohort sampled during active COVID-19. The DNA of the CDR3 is TGTGCTAGTAGCCCGGGACCCGCGGGGTCCTATAATTCACCCCTCCACTTT. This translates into CASSPGPAGSYNSPLHF.